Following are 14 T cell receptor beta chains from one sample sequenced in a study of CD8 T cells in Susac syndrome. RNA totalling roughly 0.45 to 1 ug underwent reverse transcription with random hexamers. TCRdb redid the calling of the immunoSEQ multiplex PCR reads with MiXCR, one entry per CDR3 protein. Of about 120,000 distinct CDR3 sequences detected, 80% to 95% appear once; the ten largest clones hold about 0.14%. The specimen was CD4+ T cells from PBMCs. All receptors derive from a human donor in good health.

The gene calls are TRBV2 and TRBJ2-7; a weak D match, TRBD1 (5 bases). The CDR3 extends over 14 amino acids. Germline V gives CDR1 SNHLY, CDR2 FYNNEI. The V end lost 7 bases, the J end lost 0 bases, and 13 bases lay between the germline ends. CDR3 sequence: CASIADQGSYEQYF. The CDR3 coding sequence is TGTGCCAGCATCGCGGACCAGGGCTCCTACGAGCAGTACTTC. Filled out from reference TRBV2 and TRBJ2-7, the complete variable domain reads EPEVTQTPSHQVTQMGQEVILRCVPISNHLYFYWYRQILGQKVEFLVSFYNNEISEKSEIFDDQFSVERPDGSNFTLKIRSTKLEDSAMYFCASIADQGSYEQYFGPGTRLTVT.

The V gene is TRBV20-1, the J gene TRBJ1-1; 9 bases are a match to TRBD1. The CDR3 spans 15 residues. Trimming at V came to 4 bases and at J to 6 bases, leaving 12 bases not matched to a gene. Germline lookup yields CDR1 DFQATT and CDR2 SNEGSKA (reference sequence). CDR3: CSANPGTGMFPEAFF. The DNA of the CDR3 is TGCAGTGCTAACCCCGGGACAGGGATGTTTCCTGAAGCTTTCTTT.

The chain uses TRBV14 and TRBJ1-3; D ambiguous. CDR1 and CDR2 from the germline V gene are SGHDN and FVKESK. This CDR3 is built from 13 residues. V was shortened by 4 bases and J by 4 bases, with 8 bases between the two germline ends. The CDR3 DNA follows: TGTGCCAGCAGCCTGCTCGGGGGAAACACCATATATTTT. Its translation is CASSLLGGNTIYF. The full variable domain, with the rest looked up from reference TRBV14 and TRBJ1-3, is EAGVTQFPSHSVIEKGQTVTLRCDPISGHDNLYWYRRVMGKEIKFLLHFVKESKQDESGMPNNRFLAERTGGTYSTLKVQPAELEDSGVYFCASSLLGGNTIYFGEGSWLTVV.

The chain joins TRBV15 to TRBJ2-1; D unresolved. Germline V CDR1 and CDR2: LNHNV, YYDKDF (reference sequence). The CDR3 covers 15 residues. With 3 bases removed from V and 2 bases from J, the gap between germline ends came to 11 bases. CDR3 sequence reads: CATSRSDTTYNEQFF. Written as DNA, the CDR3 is TGTGCCACCAGCAGGAGTGATACGACCTACAATGAGCAGTTCTTC.

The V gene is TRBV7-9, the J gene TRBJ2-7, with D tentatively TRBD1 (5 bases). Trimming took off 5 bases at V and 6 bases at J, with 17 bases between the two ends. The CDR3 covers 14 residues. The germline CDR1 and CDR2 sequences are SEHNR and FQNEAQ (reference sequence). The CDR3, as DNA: TGTGCCAGCAGCACCGGCGTGGCAGGGTTCGAGCAGTACTTC. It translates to CASSTGVAGFEQYF.

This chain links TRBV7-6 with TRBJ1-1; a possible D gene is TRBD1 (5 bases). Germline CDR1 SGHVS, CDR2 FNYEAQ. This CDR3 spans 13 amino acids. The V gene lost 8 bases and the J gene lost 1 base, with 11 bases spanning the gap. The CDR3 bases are TGTGCCAGCGGGGGAGGGGCGAACACTGAAGCTTTCTTT. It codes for CASGGGANTEAFF.

The CDR3 nucleotides are TGTGCCAGCAGCGCCGACCCTACTAGCGGGAGACCGTACGAGCAGTACTTC. As protein: CASSADPTSGRPYEQYF. V gene TRBV13 combines with J gene TRBJ2-7; TRBD2 aligns across 11 bases. The CDR3 sequence is 17 residues long. Germline V gene data show CDR1 as PRHDT and CDR2 as FYEKMQ (reference sequence). V was pared by 5 bases and J by 4 bases, with 13 bases of the junction left unmatched.

CDR3 residues: CASRERRERGETQYF. DNA of the CDR3: TGTGCCAGCAGAGAACGCAGGGAACGGGGAGAGACCCAGTACTTC. J is TRBJ2-5 and V is TRBV7-2; possibly TRBD1 or TRBD2 for D (5 bases each). Trimming shortened V by 6 bases and J by 4 bases, and 18 bases separated the two germline ends. Germline V lookup: CDR1 SGHTA, CDR2 FQGNSA. CDR3 length equals 15 residues.

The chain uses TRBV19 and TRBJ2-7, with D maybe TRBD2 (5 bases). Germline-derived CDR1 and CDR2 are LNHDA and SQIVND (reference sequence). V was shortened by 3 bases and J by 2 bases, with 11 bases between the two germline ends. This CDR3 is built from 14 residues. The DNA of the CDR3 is TGTGCCAGTAGTATCGGTCTGCGGGCCTACGAGCAGTACTTC. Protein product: CASSIGLRAYEQYF. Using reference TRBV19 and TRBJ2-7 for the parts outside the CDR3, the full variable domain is DGGITQSPKYLFRKEGQNVTLSCEQNLNHDAMYWYRQDPGQGLRLIYYSQIVNDFQKGDIAEGYSVSREKKESFPLTVTSAQKNPTAFYLCASSIGLRAYEQYFGPGTRLTVT.

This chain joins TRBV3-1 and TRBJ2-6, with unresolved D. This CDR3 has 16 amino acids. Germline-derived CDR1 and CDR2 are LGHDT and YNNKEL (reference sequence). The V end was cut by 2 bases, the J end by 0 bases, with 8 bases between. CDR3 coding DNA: TGTGCCAGCAGCCAATTCAGAAGCTCTGGGGCCAACGTCCTGACTTTC. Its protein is CASSQFRSSGANVLTF.

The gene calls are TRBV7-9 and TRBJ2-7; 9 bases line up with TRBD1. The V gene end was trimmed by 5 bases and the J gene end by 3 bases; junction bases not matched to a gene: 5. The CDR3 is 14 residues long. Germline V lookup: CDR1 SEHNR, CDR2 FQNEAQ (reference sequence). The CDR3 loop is CASSPWDRVYEQYF. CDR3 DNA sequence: TGTGCCAGCAGCCCATGGGACAGGGTCTACGAGCAGTACTTC.

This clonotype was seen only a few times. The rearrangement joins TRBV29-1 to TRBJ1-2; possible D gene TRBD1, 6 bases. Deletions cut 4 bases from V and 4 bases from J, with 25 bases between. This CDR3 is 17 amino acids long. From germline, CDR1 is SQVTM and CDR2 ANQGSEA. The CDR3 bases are TGCAGCGTTGCATCGGCGGTCGGGGGCGGTAGAACCTATGGCTACACCTTC. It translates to CSVASAVGGGRTYGYTF.

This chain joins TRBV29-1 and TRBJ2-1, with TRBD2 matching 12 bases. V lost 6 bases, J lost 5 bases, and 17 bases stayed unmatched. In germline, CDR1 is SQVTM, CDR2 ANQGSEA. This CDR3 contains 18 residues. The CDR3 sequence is CSVDPGLAGLGDNNEQFF. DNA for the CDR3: TGCAGCGTCGACCCGGGACTAGCGGGCCTCGGGGACAACAATGAGCAGTTCTTC.

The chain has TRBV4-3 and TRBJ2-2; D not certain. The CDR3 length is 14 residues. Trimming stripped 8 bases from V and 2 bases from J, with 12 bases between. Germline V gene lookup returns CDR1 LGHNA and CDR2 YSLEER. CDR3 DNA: TGCGCCAGCCGGAAGACTGTAAACACCGGGGAGCTGTTTTTT. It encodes CASRKTVNTGELFF.